The sequence of this T cell receptor (beta chain) was determined in a study of blood T cell repertoires in COVID-19. Study-level information: There were acute and convalescent COVID-19 samples, and they came from the United States, Italy and Spain. PBMCs, B-cell-depleted T cells, or T cells provided the cDNA or gDNA that made up the material.

Generated by immunoSEQ multiplex PCR, the TCRdb table keeps only in-frame clones and is missing some. The sample has around 180,000 clones; approximately 80% are singletons. Germline V gene lookup returns CDR1 MNHEY and CDR2 SVGAGI. Trimming cost V 6 bases and J 4 bases; bases outside gene matches: 3. CDR3 length: 13 amino acids. Cohort placement rested on clinical history that participants reported themselves. This clone appeared a few times. This CDR3 is also generated by other DNA sequences in the sample. The source material was PBMCs or T cells enriched from blood (not recorded which). The receptor was derived from a man over 45 who had recovered from COVID-19. J is TRBJ2-7 and V is TRBV6-5, with 10 positions matching TRBD1. The CDR3 sequence is CASSRDRGYEQYF. As DNA, the CDR3 is TGTGCCAGCAGCAGGGACAGGGGTTACGAGCAGTACTTC.